These 16 T cell receptor beta chains came from one sample sequenced in a study of blood T cell repertoires in COVID-19. The table came from immunoSEQ multiplex PCR; TCRdb's copy has only in-frame clones and leaves some out. The sample contains under 55,000 clones, about 87% of which appear only once. The sample consisted of peripheral blood. These receptors were collected from a woman over 75 with COVID-19, enrolled during active disease.

V and J are TRBV19 and TRBJ2-1; a possible D gene is TRBD2 (6 bases). In germline, CDR1 is LNHDA, CDR2 SQIVND (reference sequence). The V end lost 3 bases, the J end lost 10 bases, and 16 bases lay between the germline ends. The CDR3 covers 14 residues. Written as DNA, the CDR3 is TGTGCCAGTAGTATGTTGGGACTCCCTGGGGAGCAGTTCTTC. Amino acid sequence: CASSMLGLPGEQFF.

This clone turned up a few times. This chain links TRBV5-4 with TRBJ1-6; D is uncertain. This CDR3 has 16 residues. V lost 0 bases and J 9 bases, leaving 16 bases between the germline ends. Looked up from germline, CDR1 is SGHNT and CDR2 is YYREEE (reference sequence). CDR3 amino acids: CASSLGFGEASSPLHF. The CDR3 DNA reads TGTGCCAGCAGCTTGGGATTCGGAGAAGCTAGTTCACCCCTCCACTTT.

The CDR3 coding sequence is TGTGCCAGCAGAGAACAGGGGGCAACGGGTGGCTACACCTTC. It specifies CASREQGATGGYTF. V usage is TRBV11-2 and J usage is TRBJ1-2; 9 nucleotides align to TRBD1. The V segment lost 6 bases and the J segment 7 bases; nucleotides outside the gene matches: 9. The CDR3 length is 14 residues. Germline V lookup: CDR1 SGHAT, CDR2 FQNNGV.

This rearrangement joins TRBV7-9 to TRBJ1-4; D uncertain. The CDR3 spans 12 residues. V lost 2 bases to trimming and J lost 7 bases, with 5 bases between them. CDR1 is SEHNR and CDR2 is FQNEAQ in the germline V gene (reference sequence). As DNA, the CDR3 is TGTGCCAGCAGCTTATTATCTGAAAAACTGTTTTTT. Translated, it gives CASSLLSEKLFF.

The chain links TRBV2 to TRBJ2-1, with 10 bases identical to TRBD2. The V and J ends lost 1 base and 4 bases, in that order; junction bases with no gene match: 1. CDR3 length: 15 residues. In germline, CDR1 is SNHLY, CDR2 FYNNEI. Here the CDR3 DNA reads TGTGCCAGCAGTGAAGATAGCGGGGGGTACAATGAGCAGTTCTTC. It codes for CASSEDSGGYNEQFF.

CDR3 residues: CASSEGRLTIEQYF. CDR3 bases: TGTGCCAGCTCCGAAGGTCGACTTACCATCGAGCAGTACTTC. The genes are TRBV7-2 and TRBJ2-7; D is uncertain. Germline-derived CDR1 and CDR2 are SGHTA and FQGNSA. The CDR3 is 14 amino acids. Trimming stripped 8 bases from V and 6 bases from J, with 20 bases between.

On this clone itself: Other DNA sequences from this sample encode an identical CDR3 as well. The chain links TRBV12-5 to TRBJ2-1, with 8 bases that match TRBD1. The V segment lost 8 bases and the J segment 4 bases; nucleotides outside the gene matches: 4. In germline, CDR1 is LGHNT, CDR2 FRNRAP. The CDR3 is 13 residues long. The CDR3 region is CASRQGSYNEQFF. The CDR3 nucleotides read TGTGCTAGTAGACAGGGGAGTTACAATGAGCAGTTCTTC.

The chain's CDR3 is CATSREIISGTGIGYTF. CDR3 nucleotide sequence: TGTGCCACCAGCAGAGAAATCATCTCCGGGACAGGGATTGGCTACACCTTC. V usage is TRBV15 and J usage is TRBJ1-2; 9 bases line up with TRBD1. Germline CDR1 reads LNHNV; CDR2 reads YYDKDF (reference sequence). The J segment lost 7 bases and the V segment lost 0 bases, leaving 12 bases of the junction unmatched. CDR3 size: 17 residues. The variable domain in full, completed from reference TRBV15 and TRBJ1-2, reads DAMVIQNPRYQVTQFGKPVTLSCSQTLNHNVMYWYQQKSSQAPKLLFHYYDKDFNNEADTPDNFQSRRPNTSFCFLDIRSPGLGDTAMYLCATSREIISGTGIGYTFGSGTRLTVV.

This sequence joins TRBV5-1 and TRBJ1-2; 7 nucleotides line up with TRBD1. Losses at the gene ends were 5 bases for V and 4 bases for J; bases not matched to a gene: 11. The CDR3 contains 15 residues. Germline CDR1 reads SGHRS; CDR2 reads YFSETQ. The CDR3 coding sequence is TGCGCCAGCAGACAAGGACAGGTCCTCCCCTATGGCTACACCTTC. It specifies CASRQGQVLPYGYTF.

The rearrangement uses TRBV6-6 and TRBJ2-2; D is ambiguous. This CDR3 comprises 12 residues. Germline CDR1 MNHNY, CDR2 SVGAGI (reference sequence). Trimming stripped 2 bases from V and 7 bases from J, with 5 bases between. The CDR3 sequence is CASSYNHGELFF. CDR3 bases: TGTGCCAGCAGTTACAATCACGGGGAGCTGTTTTTT.

The J gene is TRBJ2-1, the V gene TRBV19, with TRBD1 identical over 8 bases. With 5 bases clipped from V and 0 bases from J, the junction kept 6 bases outside the gene matches. Germline assignment: CDR1 LNHDA and CDR2 SQIVND (reference sequence). This CDR3 is 16 amino acids long. The CDR3 region has the DNA TGTGCCAGTAGTGGGGGACAGGCCAGCTCCTACAATGAGCAGTTCTTC. This sequence encodes CASSGGQASSYNEQFF.

This clone has a single count. This rearrangement joins TRBV28 to TRBJ2-1; 9 nucleotides match TRBD2. Losses at the gene ends were 4 bases for V and 8 bases for J; bases not matched to a gene: 12. The CDR3 sequence is 16 residues long. Germline V gene sequence: CDR1 MDHEN, CDR2 SYDVKM. CDR3 amino acids: CASSSPGLARGDEQFF. The CDR3 coding sequence is TGTGCCAGCAGTTCCCCGGGACTAGCTAGGGGAGATGAGCAGTTCTTC.

The rearrangement links TRBV7-2 to TRBJ1-2, with TRBD1 identical over 9 bases. CDR3 length equals 13 residues. Germline-derived CDR1 and CDR2 are SGHTA and FQGNSA. Trimming cost V 5 bases and J 6 bases; bases outside gene matches: 4. CDR3 coding DNA: TGTGCCAGCAGCCAAGACAGGGGGGATGGCTACACCTTC. Its translation is CASSQDRGDGYTF.

The rearrangement joins TRBV29-1 to TRBJ2-3; 7 bases fit TRBD1. This CDR3 is 14 amino acids long. Germline V gene sequence: CDR1 SQVTM, CDR2 ANQGSEA. V lost 3 bases and J lost 2; bases outside the gene matches: 5. CDR3 nucleotide sequence: TGCAGCGTTGATGCTGACAGGGACACAGATACGCAGTATTTT. As protein: CSVDADRDTDTQYF.

Comment on this clone: This specimen includes other DNA sequences encoding the same CDR3. J is TRBJ2-7 and V is TRBV18; perhaps TRBD1 as D (7 bases). This CDR3 has 15 residues. CDR1 and CDR2 (germline): KGHSH, LQKENI. V dropped 0 bases and J dropped 7 bases, with 16 bases sitting between them. CDR3 loop: CASSPPAGGPREQYF. The CDR3, as DNA: TGTGCCAGCTCACCACCAGCAGGGGGGCCTCGGGAGCAGTACTTC.

The chain is built from TRBV2 and TRBJ1-3; D possibly corresponds to TRBD1 (6 bases). Trimming stripped 8 bases from V and 0 bases from J, with 8 bases between. CDR1 and CDR2 (germline): SNHLY, FYNNEI. The CDR3 sequence is 13 residues long. As DNA, the CDR3 is TGTGCCAGCCGACAGGTCTCTGGAAACACCATATATTTT. Encoded protein: CASRQVSGNTIYF.